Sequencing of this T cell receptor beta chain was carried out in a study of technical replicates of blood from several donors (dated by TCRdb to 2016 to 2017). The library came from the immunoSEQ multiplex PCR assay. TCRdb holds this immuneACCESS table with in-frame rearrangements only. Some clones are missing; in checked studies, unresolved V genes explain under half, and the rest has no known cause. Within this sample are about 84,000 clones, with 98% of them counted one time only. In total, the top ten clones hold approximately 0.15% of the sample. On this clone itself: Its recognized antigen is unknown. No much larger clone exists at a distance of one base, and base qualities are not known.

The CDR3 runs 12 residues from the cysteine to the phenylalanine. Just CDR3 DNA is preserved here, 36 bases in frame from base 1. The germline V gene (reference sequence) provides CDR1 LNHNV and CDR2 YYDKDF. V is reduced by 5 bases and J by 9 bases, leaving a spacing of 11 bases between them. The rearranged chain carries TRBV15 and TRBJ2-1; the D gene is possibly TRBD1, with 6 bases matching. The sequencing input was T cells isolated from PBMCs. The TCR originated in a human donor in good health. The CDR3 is CATSFARGEQFF. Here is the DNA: TGTGCCACCAGCTTCGCCAGGGGTGAGCAGTTCTTC.